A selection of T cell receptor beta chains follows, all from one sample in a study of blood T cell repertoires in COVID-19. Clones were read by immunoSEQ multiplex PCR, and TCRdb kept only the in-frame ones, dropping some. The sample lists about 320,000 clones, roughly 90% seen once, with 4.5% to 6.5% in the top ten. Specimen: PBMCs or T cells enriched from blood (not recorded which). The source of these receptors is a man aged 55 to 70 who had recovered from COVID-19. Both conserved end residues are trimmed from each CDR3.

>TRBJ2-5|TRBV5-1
ASSGGGLAGEQETQY
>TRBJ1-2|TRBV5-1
ASSLVTGGDYGYT
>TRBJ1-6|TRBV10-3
AISAGTGNNSPLH
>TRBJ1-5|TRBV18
ASSQLDMGPVSQPQH
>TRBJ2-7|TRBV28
ASSLGTGGTYEQY
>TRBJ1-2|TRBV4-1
ASSPQRGQNYGYT
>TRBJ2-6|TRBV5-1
ASSEGLAPSGANVLT
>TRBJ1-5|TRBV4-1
ASSKGQGPYSNQPQH
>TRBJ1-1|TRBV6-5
ASRDQGKGNTEAF
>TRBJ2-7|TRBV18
ASSPHYEQY
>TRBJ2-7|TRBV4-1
ASSRLGTGAIGYEQY
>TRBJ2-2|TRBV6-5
ASSYSPRSGELF
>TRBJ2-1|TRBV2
ASNLLAGYNEQF
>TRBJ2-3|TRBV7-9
ASSLILAGTDTQY
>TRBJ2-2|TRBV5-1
ASSATGGSDTGELF
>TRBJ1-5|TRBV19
ASSNLAGGGQPQH
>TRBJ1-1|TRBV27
ASSLGPWGGGMNTEAF
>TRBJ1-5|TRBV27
ASSSTTGVNQPQH
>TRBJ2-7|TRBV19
ASRPSGRLNEQY
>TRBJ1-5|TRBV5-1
ASSLQGSSNQPQH
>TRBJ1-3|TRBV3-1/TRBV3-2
ASSQVSEDTIY
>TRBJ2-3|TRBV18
ASSPPGLAGTDTQY
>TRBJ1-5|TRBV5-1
ASSIDRDQPQH
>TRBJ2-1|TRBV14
ASSRERAAQF
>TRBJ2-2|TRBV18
ASSPSGGHTGELF
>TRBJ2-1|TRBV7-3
ASATQGTGEQF
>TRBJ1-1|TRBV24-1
ATRQGSLNTEAF
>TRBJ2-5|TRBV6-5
ASSYLAGGETQY
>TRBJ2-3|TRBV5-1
ASREQGADTQY
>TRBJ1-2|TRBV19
ASSTAGFYGYT
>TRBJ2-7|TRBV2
ASNIRSPGKYEQY
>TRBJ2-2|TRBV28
ASSSPGGTTGELF
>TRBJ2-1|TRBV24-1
ATRGQGRDEQF
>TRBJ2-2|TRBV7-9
ASSLGTRPTGGTGELF
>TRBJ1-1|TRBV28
ASNPSGTEAF
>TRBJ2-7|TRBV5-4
ASSAAGRAGSYEQY
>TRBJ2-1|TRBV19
ASSTPGTETTEQF
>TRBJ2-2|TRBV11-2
ASRLVGSYTGELF
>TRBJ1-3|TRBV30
AWSMGASPGNTIY
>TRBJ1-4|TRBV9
ASSRGPVATNEKLF
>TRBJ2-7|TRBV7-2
ASSSQGTSGAYEQY
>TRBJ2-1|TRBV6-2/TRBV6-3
ASSYPRTSGKLYNEQF
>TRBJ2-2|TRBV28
ASSLIQEPTGELF
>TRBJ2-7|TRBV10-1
ASSIQGYEQY
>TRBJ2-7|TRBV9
ASSVTSGRGEQY
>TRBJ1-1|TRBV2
ASSFDDLPRDTEAF
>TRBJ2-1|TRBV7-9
ASSSKGAAYNEQF
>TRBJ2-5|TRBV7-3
ASSLTGGSSKTQY
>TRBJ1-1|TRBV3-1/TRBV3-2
ASSQGDRVMNTEAF
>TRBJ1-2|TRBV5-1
ASSLAGGPYGYT
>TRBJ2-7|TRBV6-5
ASGANEQY
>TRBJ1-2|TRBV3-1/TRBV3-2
ASSQDLRGRGWYGYT
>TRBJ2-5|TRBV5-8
ASSLGLAGMETQY
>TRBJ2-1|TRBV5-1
ASSGDYPSYNEQF
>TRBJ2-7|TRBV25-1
ASRENTDAGEQY
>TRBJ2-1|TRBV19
ASRRAGAAGADNEQF
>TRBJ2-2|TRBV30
AWNAGGNPNTGELF
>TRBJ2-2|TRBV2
ASSEASGRIGELF